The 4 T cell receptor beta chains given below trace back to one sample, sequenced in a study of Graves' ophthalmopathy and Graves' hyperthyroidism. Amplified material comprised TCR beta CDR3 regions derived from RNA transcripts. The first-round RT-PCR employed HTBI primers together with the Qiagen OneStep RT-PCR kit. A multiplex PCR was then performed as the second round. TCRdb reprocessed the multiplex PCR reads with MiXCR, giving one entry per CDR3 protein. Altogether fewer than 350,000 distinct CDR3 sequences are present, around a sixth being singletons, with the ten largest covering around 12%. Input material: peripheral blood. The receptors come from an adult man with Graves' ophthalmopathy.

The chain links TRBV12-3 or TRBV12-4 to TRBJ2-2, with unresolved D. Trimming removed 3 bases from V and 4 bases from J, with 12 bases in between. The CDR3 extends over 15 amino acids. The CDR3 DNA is TGTGCCAGCAGTTTCTCTGGAAGGAGCACCGGGGAGCTGTTTTTT. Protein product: CASSFSGRSTGELFF.

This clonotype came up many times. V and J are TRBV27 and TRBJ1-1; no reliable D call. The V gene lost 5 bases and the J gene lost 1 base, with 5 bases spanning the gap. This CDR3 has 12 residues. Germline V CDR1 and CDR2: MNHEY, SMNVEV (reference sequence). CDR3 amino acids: CASSNRNTEAFF. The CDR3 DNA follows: TGTGCCAGCAGTAACAGGAACACTGAAGCTTTCTTT.

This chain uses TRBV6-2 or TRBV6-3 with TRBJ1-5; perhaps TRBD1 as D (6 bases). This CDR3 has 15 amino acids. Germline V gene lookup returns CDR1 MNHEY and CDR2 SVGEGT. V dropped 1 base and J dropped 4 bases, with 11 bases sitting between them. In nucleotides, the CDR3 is TGTGCCAGCAGTTACTACAGGACAGCAAATCAGCCCCAGCATTTT. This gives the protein CASSYYRTANQPQHF.

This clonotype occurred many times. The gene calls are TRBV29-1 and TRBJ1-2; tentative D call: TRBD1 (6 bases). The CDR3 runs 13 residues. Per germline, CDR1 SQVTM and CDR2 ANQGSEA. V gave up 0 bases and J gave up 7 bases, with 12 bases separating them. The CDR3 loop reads CSVEEPTGTGYTF. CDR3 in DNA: TGCAGCGTTGAAGAGCCTACAGGGACTGGCTACACCTTC.